One and the same sample provided the 10 T cell receptor beta chains below, sequenced in a study of blood T cell repertoires in COVID-19. Repertoires were generated with immunoSEQ multiplex PCR, while TCRdb's copy carries only in-frame clones and drops some. The sample lists a few hundred thousand clones; roughly 80% were seen once. What was sequenced was PBMCs or T cells enriched from blood (not recorded which). The source is a man aged 45-65 years who had recovered from COVID-19.

This clone came up once. At one of its ends the junction is not consistent with the germline gene, which may arise from a read error. The V call is TRBV6-1, the J call TRBJ2-5; TRBD2 matches at 7 bases. The length of the CDR3 is 16 residues. Germline CDR1 and CDR2: MNHNS and SASEGT. DNA for the CDR3: TGTGCCAGCAGTCAAGCCCTCGGGGGGAGCCAAGAGACCCAGTACTTC. It is translated as CASSQALGGSQETQYF.

The V and J genes are TRBV7-8 and TRBJ2-5; D possibly corresponds to TRBD2 (5 bases). Trimming shortened V by 6 bases and J by 5 bases, and 10 bases separated the two germline ends. This CDR3 is 12 amino acids long. CDR1 SGHVS and CDR2 FQNEAQ come from the germline V gene. This chain's CDR3 is CASSRRGETQYF. CDR3 nucleotides: TGTGCCAGCAGTCGGCGCGGGGAGACCCAGTACTTC.

The chain has TRBV10-3 and TRBJ1-5; D possibly corresponds to TRBD1 (6 bases). The V gene lost 5 bases and the J gene lost 3 bases, with 11 bases spanning the gap. The germline V gene encodes CDR1 ENHRY and CDR2 SYGVKD. The CDR3 contains 14 residues. The DNA for the CDR3 is TGTGCCATCAGTTTAGACAGGATCAATCAGCCCCAGCATTTT. Encoded protein: CAISLDRINQPQHF.

This clone appeared once. The V and J genes are TRBV30 and TRBJ1-5; 9 nucleotides match TRBD1. Germline-derived CDR1 and CDR2 are GTSNPN and SVGIG (reference sequence). The CDR3 spans 18 residues. V dropped 4 bases and J dropped 4; count of bases not matched to a gene: 17. Here the CDR3 DNA reads TGTGCCTGGACCCGTGGGCGACTAGGGACAGGGAGTAATCAGCCCCAGCATTTT. Amino acids: CAWTRGRLGTGSNQPQHF.

This rearrangement joins TRBV3-1 (or the pseudogene TRBV3-2) to TRBJ2-1; tentatively, D is TRBD1 (6 bases). V shed 5 bases and J shed 8 bases, with 16 bases lying between them. The germline V gene encodes CDR1 LGHDT and CDR2 YNNKEL (reference sequence). The CDR3 has 14 amino acids. DNA of the CDR3: TGTGCCAGCAGCGGGGGCAGGGCTAAAGATGAGCAGTTCTTC. Its translation: CASSGGRAKDEQFF.

This sequence joins TRBV6-2 or TRBV6-3 and TRBJ1-1; D remains ambiguous. Per germline, CDR1 MNHEY and CDR2 SVGEGT. This CDR3 comprises 11 residues. The germline V and J ends were trimmed by 6 bases and 7 bases, with 9 bases remaining between them. The CDR3 DNA follows: TGTGCCAGCAGCCGCGGGTTTGAAGCTTTCTTT. It translates to CASSRGFEAFF.

V usage is TRBV7-8 and J usage is TRBJ1-6; D remains ambiguous. This CDR3 contains 17 residues. Trimming removed 5 bases from V and 0 bases from J, with 14 bases in between. Germline assignment: CDR1 SGHVS and CDR2 FQNEAQ. The CDR3 DNA sequence: TGTGCCAGCAGCGATCGCCGGTTCCCCTCCTATAATTCACCCCTCCACTTT. Translating it yields CASSDRRFPSYNSPLHF.

This rearrangement joins TRBV28 to TRBJ1-2; 8 bases are a match to TRBD1. Trimming at V came to 4 bases and at J to 3 bases, leaving 4 bases not matched to a gene. The CDR3 runs 14 residues. Germline V CDR1 and CDR2: MDHEN, SYDVKM. The DNA of the CDR3 is TGTGCCAGCAGTTCTGGACAGGGAGACTATGGCTACACCTTC. It is translated as CASSSGQGDYGYTF.

The chain joins TRBV5-8 to TRBJ1-6; 8 bases line up with TRBD1. The V and J ends lost 1 base and 9 bases, in that order; junction bases with no gene match: 6. The CDR3 is made up of 15 amino acids. CDR1 is SGHTS, CDR2 YDEGEE, per germline. CDR3 bases: TGTGCCAGCAGCTTGAGACAGGGGTGGGGTTCACCCCTCCACTTT. Its translation is CASSLRQGWGSPLHF.

The chain recombines TRBV6-5 with TRBJ2-5; D is possibly TRBD1 (5 bases). The V and J ends lost 0 bases and 1 base respectively, with 9 bases between them. CDR3 length: 15 amino acids. CDR1 is MNHEY, CDR2 SVGAGI, per germline. In nucleotides, the CDR3 is TGTGCCAGCAGTTACTCCACAGGCATCCAAGAGACCCAGTACTTC. Its translation is CASSYSTGIQETQYF.